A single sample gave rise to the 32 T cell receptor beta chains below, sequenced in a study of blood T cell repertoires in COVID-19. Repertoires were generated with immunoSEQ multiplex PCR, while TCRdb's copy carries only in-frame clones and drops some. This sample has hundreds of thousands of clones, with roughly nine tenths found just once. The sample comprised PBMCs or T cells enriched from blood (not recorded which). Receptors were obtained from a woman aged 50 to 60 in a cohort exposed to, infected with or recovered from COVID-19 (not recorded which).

The CDR3 here is CASVQGSSGNTIYF. CDR3 nucleotide sequence: TGTGCCAGCGTACAGGGGAGCTCTGGAAACACCATATATTTT. This chain joins TRBV6-5 and TRBJ1-3, with TRBD1 identical over 7 bases. The ends lost 8 bases at V and 0 bases at J; junction bases unmatched: 4. Germline-derived CDR1 and CDR2 are MNHEY and SVGAGI. This CDR3 is 14 amino acids long.

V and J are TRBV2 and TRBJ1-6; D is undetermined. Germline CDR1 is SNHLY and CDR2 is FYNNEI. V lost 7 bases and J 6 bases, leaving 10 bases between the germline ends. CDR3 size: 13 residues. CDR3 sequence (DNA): TGTGCCAGCAACGGAGCGGGTAATTCACCCCTCCACTTT. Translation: CASNGAGNSPLHF.

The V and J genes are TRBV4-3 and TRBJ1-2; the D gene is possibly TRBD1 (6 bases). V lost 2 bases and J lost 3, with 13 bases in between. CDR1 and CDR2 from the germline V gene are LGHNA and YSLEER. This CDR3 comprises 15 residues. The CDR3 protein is CASSQRPGHHYGYTF. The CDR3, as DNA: TGCGCCAGCAGCCAACGCCCGGGACACCACTATGGCTACACCTTC.

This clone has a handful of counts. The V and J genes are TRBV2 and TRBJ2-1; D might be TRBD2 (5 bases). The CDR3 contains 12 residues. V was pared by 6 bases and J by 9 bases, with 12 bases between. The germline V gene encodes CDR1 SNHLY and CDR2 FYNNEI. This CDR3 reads CASSERTPEQFF. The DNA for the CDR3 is TGTGCCAGCAGCGAACGGACTCCTGAGCAGTTCTTC.

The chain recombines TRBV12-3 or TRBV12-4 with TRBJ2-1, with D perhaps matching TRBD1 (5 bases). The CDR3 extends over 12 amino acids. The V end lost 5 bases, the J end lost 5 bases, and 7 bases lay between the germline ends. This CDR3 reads CASSGQDNEQFF. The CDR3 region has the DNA TGTGCCAGCAGTGGACAAGACAATGAGCAGTTCTTC.

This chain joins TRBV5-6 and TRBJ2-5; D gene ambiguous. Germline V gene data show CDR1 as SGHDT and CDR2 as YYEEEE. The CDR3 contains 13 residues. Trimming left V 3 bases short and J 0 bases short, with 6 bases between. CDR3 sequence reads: CASSSQNQETQYF. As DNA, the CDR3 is TGTGCCAGCAGCTCACAGAACCAAGAGACCCAGTACTTC. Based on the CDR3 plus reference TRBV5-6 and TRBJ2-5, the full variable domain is DAGVTQSPTHLIKTRGQQVTLRCSPKSGHDTVSWYQQALGQGPQFIFQYYEEEERQRGNFPDRFSGHQFPNYSSELNVNALLLGDSALYLCASSSQNQETQYFGPGTRLLVL.

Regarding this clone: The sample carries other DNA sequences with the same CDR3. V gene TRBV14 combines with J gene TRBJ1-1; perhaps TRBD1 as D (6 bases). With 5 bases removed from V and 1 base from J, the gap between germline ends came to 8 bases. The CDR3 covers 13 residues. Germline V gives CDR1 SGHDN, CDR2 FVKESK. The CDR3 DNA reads TGTGCCAGCAGCTTACAGGGGAACACTGAAGCTTTCTTT. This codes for CASSLQGNTEAFF.

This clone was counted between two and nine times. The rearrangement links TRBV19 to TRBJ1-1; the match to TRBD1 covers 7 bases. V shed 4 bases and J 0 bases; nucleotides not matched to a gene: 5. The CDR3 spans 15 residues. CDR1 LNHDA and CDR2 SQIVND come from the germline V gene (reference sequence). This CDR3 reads CASSKGTALNTEAFF. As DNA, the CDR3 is TGTGCCAGTAGTAAAGGGACAGCTTTGAACACTGAAGCTTTCTTT.

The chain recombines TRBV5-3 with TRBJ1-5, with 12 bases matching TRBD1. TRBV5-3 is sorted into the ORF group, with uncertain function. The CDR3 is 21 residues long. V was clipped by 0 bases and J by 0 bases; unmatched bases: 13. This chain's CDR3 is CARSLGPPGTGGTFSNQPQHF. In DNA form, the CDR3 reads TGTGCCAGAAGCTTGGGGCCTCCAGGGACAGGGGGCACGTTTAGCAATCAGCCCCAGCATTTT.

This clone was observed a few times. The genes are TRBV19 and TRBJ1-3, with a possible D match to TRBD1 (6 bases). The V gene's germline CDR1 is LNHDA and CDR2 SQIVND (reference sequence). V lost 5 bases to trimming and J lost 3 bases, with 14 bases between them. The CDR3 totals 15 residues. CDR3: CASSLQGLFGNTIYF. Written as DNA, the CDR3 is TGTGCCAGTAGTCTACAGGGATTATTTGGAAACACCATATATTTT.

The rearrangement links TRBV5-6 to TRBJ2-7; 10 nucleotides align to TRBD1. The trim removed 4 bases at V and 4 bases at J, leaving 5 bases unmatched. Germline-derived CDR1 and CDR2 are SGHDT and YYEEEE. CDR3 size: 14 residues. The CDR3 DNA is TGTGCCAGCAGCCACGACAGGGGGCTTTACGAGCAGTACTTC. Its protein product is CASSHDRGLYEQYF.

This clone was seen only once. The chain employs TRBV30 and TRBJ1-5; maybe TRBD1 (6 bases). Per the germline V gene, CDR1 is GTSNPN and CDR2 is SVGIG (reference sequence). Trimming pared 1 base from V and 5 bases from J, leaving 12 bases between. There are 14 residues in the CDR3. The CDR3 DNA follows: TGTGCCTGGAGTGGAACAGGGAAATATCAGCCCCAGCATTTT. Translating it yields CAWSGTGKYQPQHF.

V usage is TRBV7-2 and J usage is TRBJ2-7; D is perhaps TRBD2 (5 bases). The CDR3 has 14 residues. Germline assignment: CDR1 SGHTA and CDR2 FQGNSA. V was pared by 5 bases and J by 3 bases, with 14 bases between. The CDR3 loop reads CASSLGIGFYEQYF. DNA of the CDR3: TGTGCCAGCAGCCTCGGGATTGGATTCTACGAGCAGTACTTC.

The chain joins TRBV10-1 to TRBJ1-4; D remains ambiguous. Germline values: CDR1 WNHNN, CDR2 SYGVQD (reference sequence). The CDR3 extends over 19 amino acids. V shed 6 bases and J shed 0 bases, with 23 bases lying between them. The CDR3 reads CASRAASTAKHPTNEKLFF. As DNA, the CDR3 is TGCGCCAGCAGGGCGGCGTCAACCGCTAAGCACCCAACTAATGAAAAACTGTTTTTT.

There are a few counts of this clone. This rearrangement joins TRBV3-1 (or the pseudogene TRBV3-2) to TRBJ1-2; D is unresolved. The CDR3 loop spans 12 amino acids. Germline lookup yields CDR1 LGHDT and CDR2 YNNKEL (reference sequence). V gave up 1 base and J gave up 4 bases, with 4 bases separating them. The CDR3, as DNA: TGTGCCAGCAGCCAAGCAGGCTATGGCTACACCTTC. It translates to CASSQAGYGYTF.

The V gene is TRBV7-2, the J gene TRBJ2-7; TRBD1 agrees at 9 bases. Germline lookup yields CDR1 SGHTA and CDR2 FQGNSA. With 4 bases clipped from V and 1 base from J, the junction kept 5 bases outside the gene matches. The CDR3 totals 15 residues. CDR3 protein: CASSWDRALSYEQYF. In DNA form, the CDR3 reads TGTGCCAGCAGCTGGGACAGGGCCTTATCCTACGAGCAGTACTTC.

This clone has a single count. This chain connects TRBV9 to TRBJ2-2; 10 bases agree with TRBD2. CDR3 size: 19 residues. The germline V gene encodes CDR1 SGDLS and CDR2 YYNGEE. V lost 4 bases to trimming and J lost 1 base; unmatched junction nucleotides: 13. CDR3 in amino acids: CASSYVRSGGALNTGELFF. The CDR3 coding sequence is TGTGCCAGCAGCTACGTACGGAGCGGGGGGGCATTGAACACCGGGGAGCTGTTTTTT.

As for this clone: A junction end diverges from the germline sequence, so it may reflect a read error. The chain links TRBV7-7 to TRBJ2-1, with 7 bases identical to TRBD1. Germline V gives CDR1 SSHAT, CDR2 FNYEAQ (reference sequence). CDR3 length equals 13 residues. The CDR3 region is CASSLDRENEQFF. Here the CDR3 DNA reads TGTGCTAGCAGCTTAGACAGGGAAAATGAGCAGTTCTTC. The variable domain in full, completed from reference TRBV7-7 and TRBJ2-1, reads GAGVSQSPRYKVTKRGQDVTLRCDPISSHATLYWYQQALGQGPEFLTYFNYEAQPDKSGLPSDRFSAERPEGSISTLTIQRTEQRDSAMYRCASSLDRENEQFFGPGTRLTVL.

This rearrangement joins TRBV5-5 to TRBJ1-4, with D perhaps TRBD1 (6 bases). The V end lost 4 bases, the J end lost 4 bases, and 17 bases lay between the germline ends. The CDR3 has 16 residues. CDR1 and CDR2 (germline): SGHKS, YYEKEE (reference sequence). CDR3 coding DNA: TGTGCCAGCAGCGGAACAAAACAGGGATTTAATGAAAAACTGTTTTTT. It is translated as CASSGTKQGFNEKLFF.

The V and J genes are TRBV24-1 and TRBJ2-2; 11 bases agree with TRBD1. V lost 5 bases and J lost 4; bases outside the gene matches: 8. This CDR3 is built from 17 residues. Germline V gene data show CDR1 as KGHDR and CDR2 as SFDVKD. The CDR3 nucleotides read TGTGCCACCAGTGGCGGGACAGGGGGAAGTCGCACCGGGGAGCTGTTTTTT. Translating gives CATSGGTGGSRTGELFF.

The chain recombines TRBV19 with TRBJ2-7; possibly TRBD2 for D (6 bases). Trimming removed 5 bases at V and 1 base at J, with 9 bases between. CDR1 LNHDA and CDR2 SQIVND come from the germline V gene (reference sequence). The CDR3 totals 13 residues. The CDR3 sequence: CASSAGPSYEQYF. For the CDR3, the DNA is TGTGCCAGTAGTGCGGGGCCTTCCTACGAGCAGTACTTC. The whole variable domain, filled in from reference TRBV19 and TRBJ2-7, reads DGGITQSPKYLFRKEGQNVTLSCEQNLNHDAMYWYRQDPGQGLRLIYYSQIVNDFQKGDIAEGYSVSREKKESFPLTVTSAQKNPTAFYLCASSAGPSYEQYFGPGTRLTVT.

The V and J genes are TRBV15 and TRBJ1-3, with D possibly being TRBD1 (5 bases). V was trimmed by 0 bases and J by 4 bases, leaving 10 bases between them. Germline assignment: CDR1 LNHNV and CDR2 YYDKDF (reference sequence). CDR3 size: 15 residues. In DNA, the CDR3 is TGTGCCACCAGCAGAGATACAGGTCGGGGAAACACCATATATTTT. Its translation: CATSRDTGRGNTIYF.

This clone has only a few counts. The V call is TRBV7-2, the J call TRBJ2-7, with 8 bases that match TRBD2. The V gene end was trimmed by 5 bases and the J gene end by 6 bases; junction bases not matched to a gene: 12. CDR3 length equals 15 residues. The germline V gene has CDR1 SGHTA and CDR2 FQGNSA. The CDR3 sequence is CASSRARGGPAEQYF. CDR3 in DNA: TGTGCCAGCAGCCGCGCCCGGGGGGGGCCCGCCGAGCAGTACTTC.

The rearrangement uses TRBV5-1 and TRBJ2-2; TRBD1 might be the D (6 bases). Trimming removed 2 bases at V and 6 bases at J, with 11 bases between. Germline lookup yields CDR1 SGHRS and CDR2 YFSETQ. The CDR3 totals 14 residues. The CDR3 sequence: CASSLGQRAGELFF. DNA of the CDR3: TGCGCCAGCAGCTTAGGACAGAGGGCCGGGGAGCTGTTTTTT.

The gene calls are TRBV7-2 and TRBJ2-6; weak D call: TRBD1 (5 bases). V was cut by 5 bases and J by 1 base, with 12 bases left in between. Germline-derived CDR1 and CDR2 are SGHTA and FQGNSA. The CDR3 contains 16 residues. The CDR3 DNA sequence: TGTGCCAGCAGCCTCCGACAGCATTCTGGGGCCAACGTCCTGACTTTC. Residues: CASSLRQHSGANVLTF.

DNA for the CDR3: TGCGCCAGCAGCCAAGAACTGTTCTCTGGAAACACCATATATTTT. It is translated as CASSQELFSGNTIYF. This rearrangement joins TRBV4-3 to TRBJ1-3; D remains ambiguous. Looked up from germline, CDR1 is LGHNA and CDR2 is YSLEER. The CDR3 totals 15 residues. V was clipped by 0 bases and J by 0 bases, with 6 bases between them.

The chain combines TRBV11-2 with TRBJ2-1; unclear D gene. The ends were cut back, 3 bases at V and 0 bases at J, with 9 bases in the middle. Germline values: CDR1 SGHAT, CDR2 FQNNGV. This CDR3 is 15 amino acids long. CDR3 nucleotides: TGTGCCAGCAGCTTGGAGACGAGCTCCTACAATGAGCAGTTCTTC. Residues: CASSLETSSYNEQFF.

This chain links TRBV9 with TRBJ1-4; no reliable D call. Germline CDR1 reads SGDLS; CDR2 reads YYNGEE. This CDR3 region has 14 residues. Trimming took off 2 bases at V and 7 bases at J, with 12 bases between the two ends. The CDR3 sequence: CASSVEGYGEKLFF. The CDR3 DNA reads TGTGCCAGCAGCGTTGAGGGATATGGTGAAAAACTGTTTTTT.

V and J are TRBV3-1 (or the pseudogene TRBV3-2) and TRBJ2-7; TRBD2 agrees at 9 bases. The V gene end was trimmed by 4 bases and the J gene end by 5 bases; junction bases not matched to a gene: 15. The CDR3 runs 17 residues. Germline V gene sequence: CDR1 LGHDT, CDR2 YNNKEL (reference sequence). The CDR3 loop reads CASSLCPRAGGADEQYF. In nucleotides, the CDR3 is TGTGCCAGCAGCCTATGCCCCAGGGCGGGGGGGGCCGACGAGCAGTACTTC.

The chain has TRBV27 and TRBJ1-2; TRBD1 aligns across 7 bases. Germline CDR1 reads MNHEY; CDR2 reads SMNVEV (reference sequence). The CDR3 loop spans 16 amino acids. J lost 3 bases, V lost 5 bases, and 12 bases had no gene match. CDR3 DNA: TGTGCCAGCAGTATGATACAGGGGTCGGACTACTATGGCTACACCTTC. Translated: CASSMIQGSDYYGYTF.

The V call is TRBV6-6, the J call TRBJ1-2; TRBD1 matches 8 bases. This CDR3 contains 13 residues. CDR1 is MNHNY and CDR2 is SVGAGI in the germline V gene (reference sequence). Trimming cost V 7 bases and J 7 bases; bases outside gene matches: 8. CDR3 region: CASTLTGDLGYTF. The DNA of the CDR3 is TGTGCCAGCACCTTGACAGGGGACCTTGGCTACACCTTC.

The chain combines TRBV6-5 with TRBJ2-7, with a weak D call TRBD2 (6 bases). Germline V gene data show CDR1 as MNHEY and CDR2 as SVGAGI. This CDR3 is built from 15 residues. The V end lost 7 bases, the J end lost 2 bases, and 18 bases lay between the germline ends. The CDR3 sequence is CASTSAGTGAYEQYF. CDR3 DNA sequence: TGTGCCAGCACCTCGGCCGGGACGGGAGCCTACGAGCAGTACTTC.